This T cell receptor beta chain was obtained from a study of CD8+CD57+ T cells in acquired aplastic anemia (dated by TCRdb to 2016 to 2019). At the level of the whole study: On average, sorted CD4+ and CD8+ cells yielded around 3.4 ug of extracted DNA, with a range of roughly 0.18 to 30 ug. A CD8+CD57+ expansion meant a frequency higher than the mean frequency seen in healthy subjects.

Flow cytometry had shown CD8+CD57+ cell expansion in the patients selected for sequencing. Severe acquired aplastic anemia was diagnosed in all patients according to International Study of Aplastic Anemia and Agranulocytosis and Camitta criteria. Patients had received no therapy at the time of blood sampling. In this study, sorted CD4+ and CD8+ T cells from the blood of healthy subjects and of severe aplastic anemia patients had their TCR repertoires deep-sequenced. Patients were enrolled under clinicaltrials.gov protocols 00001620, 01623167, 00001397, 00071045, 00081523 and 00961064 in the USA. Ficoll-Paque density gradient centrifugation was used to isolate peripheral blood mononuclear cells. Before DNA extraction, CD4+ and CD8+ T cells were sorted with FACS or magnetic beads. Profiling of TCR beta VDJ combinations and CDR3 sequences used genomic DNA as the template. An Illumina HiSeq 2000 was used for TCR repertoire sequencing. The published analysis was carried out like this. Repertoire assessment relied on Simpson's diversity index, CDR3 size and DJ length profiles, and TRBV/TRBJ rearrangement plots. The immunodominant clone was defined as the most abundant DNA sequence in deep sequencing data. CDR3 amino acid sequences were checked for sharing between subjects and were compared against published repertoires and the VDJdb database. Through fastp at Q25 and MiXCR, TCRdb rebuilt clones from the public reads, retaining in-frame beta chains. Each CDR3 protein appears once, grouped with its most common genes and DNA. None of the V and J calls come from the authors' own analysis; TCRdb made them. This sample has about 470,000 distinct CDR3 sequences in its table, and about a third of those were observed once. The top ten hold around 0.82% of the sample.

Note on this clonotype: The antigen it binds to is not known. Per-base qualities were not stored, and no clone one base away is much larger.

The junction carries 11 bases between V and J, which are trimmed by 1 base and 0 bases respectively. The CDR3 goes from the cysteine to the phenylalanine over 16 residues. CDR3 DNA only is kept here, 48 bases in frame from base 1. CDR1 LGHNA and CDR2 YSLEER are derived from the germline V gene. The paper's findings and limits, for the study overall: Roughly 29 CD8+ CDR3 sequences were shared between patients and controls but appeared highly expressed in patients and within their immunodominant clones. Between patients and healthy controls, no significant difference in CD8+ Simpson's diversity was found (P=0.060).

The chain is made from TRBV4-3 and TRBJ2-3, and possibly TRBD2, on 7 matching bases. The specimen was sorted CD4+, CD8+, or CD8+CD57+ T cells (not recorded which) from PBMCs. The clonotype was recovered from a human donor with aplastic anemia. The bases read TGCGCCAGCAGCCAAGCCGCGGGGGCTAGCACAGATACGCAGTATTTT. This is translated as CASSQAAGASTDTQYF.